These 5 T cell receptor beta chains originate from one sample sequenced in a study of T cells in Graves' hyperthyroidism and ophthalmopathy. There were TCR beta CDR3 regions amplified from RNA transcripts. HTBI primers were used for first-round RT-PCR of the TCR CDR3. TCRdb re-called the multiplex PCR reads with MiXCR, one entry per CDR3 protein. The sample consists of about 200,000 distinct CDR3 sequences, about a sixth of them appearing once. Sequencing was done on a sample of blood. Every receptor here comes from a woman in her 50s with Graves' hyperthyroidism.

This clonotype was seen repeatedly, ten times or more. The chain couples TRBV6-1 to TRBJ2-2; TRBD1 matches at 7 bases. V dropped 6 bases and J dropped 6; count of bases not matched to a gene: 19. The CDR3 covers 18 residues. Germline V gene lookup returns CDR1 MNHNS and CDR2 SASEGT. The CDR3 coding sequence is TGTGCCAGCAGACGCAAACAGGGGACCTCATCGGTGGCCGGGGAGCTGTTTTTT. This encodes CASRRKQGTSSVAGELFF.

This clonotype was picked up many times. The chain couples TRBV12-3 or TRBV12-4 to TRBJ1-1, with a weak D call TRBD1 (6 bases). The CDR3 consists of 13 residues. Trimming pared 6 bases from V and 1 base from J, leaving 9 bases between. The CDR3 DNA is TGTGCCAGCAGGGCGGGACAGAACACTGAAGCTTTCTTT. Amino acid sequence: CASRAGQNTEAFF.

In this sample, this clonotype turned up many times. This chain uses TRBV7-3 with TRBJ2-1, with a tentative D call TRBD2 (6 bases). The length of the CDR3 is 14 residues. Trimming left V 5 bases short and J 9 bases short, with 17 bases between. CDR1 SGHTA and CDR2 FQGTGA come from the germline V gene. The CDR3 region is CASSPQGTPVEQFF. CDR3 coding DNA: TGTGCCAGCAGCCCACAAGGGACTCCTGTTGAGCAGTTCTTC.

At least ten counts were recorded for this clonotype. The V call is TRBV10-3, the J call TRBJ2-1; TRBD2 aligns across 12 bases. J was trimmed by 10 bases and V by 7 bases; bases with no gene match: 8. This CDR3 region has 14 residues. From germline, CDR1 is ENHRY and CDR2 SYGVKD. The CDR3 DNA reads TGTGCCATCAAACCGGGACTAGCGGGTAGGGAGCAGTTCTTC. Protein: CAIKPGLAGREQFF.

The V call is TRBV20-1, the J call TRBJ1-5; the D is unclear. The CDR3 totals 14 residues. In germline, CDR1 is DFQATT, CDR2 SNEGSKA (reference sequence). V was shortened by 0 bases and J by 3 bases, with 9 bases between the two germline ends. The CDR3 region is CSARDSSSNQPQHF. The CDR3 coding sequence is TGCAGTGCTAGAGATAGTAGCTCCAATCAGCCCCAGCATTTT.